This T cell receptor beta chain was found in a study of cytomegalovirus exposure and HLA in healthy donors. At the level of the study: When 300 to 400 donors were genotyped, approximately 80% of them were found to fall in the Caucasian-associated ancestry cluster.

V was pared by 4 bases and J by 4 bases, with 17 bases between. The CDR3 sequence is 16 residues long. Germline V CDR1 and CDR2: MGHDK, SYGVNS. PCR amplification relied on 60 Vbeta primers (plus 13 Jbeta primers). Here immunoSEQ multiplex PCR was the method, and the copy in TCRdb shows in-frame clones only, minus some. The sample yields roughly 140,000 clones, around 78% seen once. Donors in the study were healthy people who gave bone marrow. The clonotype comes from a young woman in good health and CMV-seropositive. What was sequenced was PBMCs. The chain is built from TRBV25-1 and TRBJ2-1; D is perhaps TRBD2 (5 bases). The CDR3 bases are TGTGCCAGCAGTGTGCCGGGAAAGCAAGGGTACAATGAGCAGTTCTTC. The encoded protein is CASSVPGKQGYNEQFF. Combining the CDR3 with reference TRBV25-1 and TRBJ2-1 gives the whole variable domain EADIYQTPRYLVIGTGKKITLECSQTMGHDKMYWYQQDPGMELHLIHYSYGVNSTEKGDLSSESTVSRIRTEHFPLTLESARPSHTSQYLCASSVPGKQGYNEQFFGPGTRLTVL.